Listed below are T cell receptor beta chains from one sample, sequenced in a study of OX40 agonist ivuxolimab in advanced cancers. TCRdb keeps only in-frame clones here, not all; method: immunoSEQ multiplex PCR. This sample has 95,000 to 100,000 clones, with 70% to 85% found just once. The material sequenced was CD4+ or CD8+ T cells sorted from blood, taken in a trial of the OX40 agonist ivuxolimab. All receptors come from an adult with an advanced solid tumor such as melanoma, head and neck, liver or kidney cancer. The CDR3 runs from the conserved cysteine through the conserved F or W. The D gene is left open where the match is weak. Expanded clones get a size class; other rows say once, few or many, or leave the size out.

CDR3nt	CDR3aa	len	j_gene	v_gene	d_gene	abundance
TGCGCCAGCAGCTTGAGGGCGGGGGGCCGAAGCTCCTACGAGCAGTACTTC	CASSLRAGGRSSYEQYF	17	TRBJ2-7	TRBV5-1	TRBD2	.
TGCGCCAGCAGCTTGCCGGGAACCAAGGGCTATGGCTACACCTTC	CASSLPGTKGYGYTF	15	TRBJ1-2	TRBV5-1	.	.
TGTGCCAGCAGCACGACGGGACAGGAGAACACTGAAGCTTTCTTT	CASSTTGQENTEAFF	15	TRBJ1-1	TRBV6-6	TRBD1	.
TGCGCCAGCAGCCCCGGGACAGGATCTGGAAACACCATATATTTT	CASSPGTGSGNTIYF	15	TRBJ1-3	TRBV5-1	TRBD1	.
TGTGCCAGCAGTTTATTCAGGACTAGAGGGACCTACGAGCAGTACTTC	CASSLFRTRGTYEQYF	16	TRBJ2-7	TRBV28	TRBD2	.
TGTGCCAGCGGCTCCTCACCCCGAAACACCATATATTTT	CASGSSPRNTIYF	13	TRBJ1-3	TRBV7-3	.	.
TGTGCCAGTAGTAACGTGCAGGTTGCTGGCTACACCTTC	CASSNVQVAGYTF	13	TRBJ1-2	TRBV19	.	many
TGTGCCAGCAGCAATGGTTGCGGCAAGGGACCACCCCTCCACTTT	CASSNGCGKGPPLHF	15	TRBJ1-6	TRBV21-1	.	.
TGTGCCAGCAGGACAGGGGGCTACGAGCAGTACTTC	CASRTGGYEQYF	12	TRBJ2-7	TRBV21-1	.	few
TGTGCCAGCAGTTTCCTCACGAGATCAGAGATCACAGATACGCAGTATTTT	CASSFLTRSEITDTQYF	17	TRBJ2-3	TRBV27	.	.
TGCGCCAGCAGCTCATACGGACAGGGCGAAGGGGAGCAGTACTTC	CASSSYGQGEGEQYF	15	TRBJ2-7	TRBV5-1	TRBD1	.
TGCAGCTGTGCGTTTAGCAGCTCCTACAATGAGCAGTTCTTC	CSCAFSSSYNEQFF	14	TRBJ2-1	TRBV29-1	.	few
TGTGCCAGCAGATCAGGGTCGCAGCAGAGAGTTCAGCCCCAGCATTTT	CASRSGSQQRVQPQHF	16	TRBJ1-5	TRBV28	.	.
TGTGCCAGCAGCCAAGACGGGACTAGTCTCCCCCGACCCAAAAACATTCAGTACTTC	CASSQDGTSLPRPKNIQYF	19	TRBJ2-4	TRBV4-2	TRBD2	.
TGTGCCAGCAGCACCTCGGGACTAGCGGTCCAAGAGACCCAGTACTTC	CASSTSGLAVQETQYF	16	TRBJ2-5	TRBV5-5	TRBD2	.
TGTGCCAGCACCCCCCGGGGGGGGAGCACTGAAGCTTTCTTT	CASTPRGGSTEAFF	14	TRBJ1-1	TRBV6-6	.	.
TGTGCCAGCAGTTTGTTGAATGAGCAGTTCTTC	CASSLLNEQFF	11	TRBJ2-1	TRBV28	.	.
TGTGCCAGCAGTCCGCGGGGGGAACTAAATTACAATGAGCAGTTCTTC	CASSPRGELNYNEQFF	16	TRBJ2-1	TRBV28	TRBD2	once
TGTGCCAGCAGGGGACAGGGACGCGAAAAACTGTTTTTT	CASRGQGREKLFF	13	TRBJ1-4	TRBV28	TRBD1	once
TGTGCCAGCAGTTACCCCAGTAATGAAAAACTGTTTTTT	CASSYPSNEKLFF	13	TRBJ1-4	TRBV6-5	.	.
TGTGCCAGCAAGGAGGGATACGAGCAGTACTTC	CASKEGYEQYF	11	TRBJ2-7	TRBV2	.	few
TGTGCCAGCAGCTTAGATCCCCACTCGGGACAGGGGAGCAATCAGCCCCAGCATTTT	CASSLDPHSGQGSNQPQHF	19	TRBJ1-5	TRBV7-2	TRBD1	few
TGTGCCAGCAGCCCAACAGGGGGCGTTCGGACTGAAGCTTTCTTT	CASSPTGGVRTEAFF	15	TRBJ1-1	TRBV5-4	TRBD1	.
TGTGCCAGCAGTGAACTTCAGGGGAGGGAGCCCCAGCATTTT	CASSELQGREPQHF	14	TRBJ1-5	TRBV6-1	.	.
TGCAGCGTTTGGGACAGGGATTCGCGACCTAATGAAAAACTGTTTTTT	CSVWDRDSRPNEKLFF	16	TRBJ1-4	TRBV29-1	TRBD1	.
TGTGCCAGTAGTGAGGGACAGGGAAAAGCTGAAGCTTTCTTT	CASSEGQGKAEAFF	14	TRBJ1-1	TRBV19	TRBD1	.
TGCGCCAGCAGCCTAAGCCGATGGGGGATGGATGAAAAACTGTTTTTT	CASSLSRWGMDEKLFF	16	TRBJ1-4	TRBV4-3	.	.
TGTGCCAGTAGTATAGGAGGCCCGGGACAGGGAGAGACCCAGTACTTC	CASSIGGPGQGETQYF	16	TRBJ2-5	TRBV19	TRBD1	.
TGTGCCAGCTCACCCTCCGGGAGGGCCTACAATGAGCAGTTCTTC	CASSPSGRAYNEQFF	15	TRBJ2-1	TRBV18	TRBD2	.
TGTGCCAGCAGCTTAGTGGCGGGGGGGTGGTATGAGCAGTTCTTC	CASSLVAGGWYEQFF	15	TRBJ2-1	TRBV11-2	TRBD2	.
TGCAGCGTTGACCGGACAGGGGGCAAGGGGGAGCAGTACTTC	CSVDRTGGKGEQYF	14	TRBJ2-7	TRBV29-1	TRBD1	.
TGTGCCAGCAGCCAAGCTTCGGGGACTGCTAACTATGGCTACACCTTC	CASSQASGTANYGYTF	16	TRBJ1-2	TRBV4-2	.	few
TGTGCCTGGAGTAACAGGGACAATCAGCCCCAGCATTTT	CAWSNRDNQPQHF	13	TRBJ1-5	TRBV30	.	.
TGTGCCAGCAGCTTAGAACCGAGGTTCGAGGAGAACTATGGCTACACCTTC	CASSLEPRFEENYGYTF	17	TRBJ1-2	TRBV11-2	.	.
TGTGCCAGCAGCCAGACAGGGGGCCTCGATACGCAGTATTTT	CASSQTGGLDTQYF	14	TRBJ2-3	TRBV28	TRBD1	.
TGTGCCAGCAATCCGGGCGGGGGGGCCCATACGCAGTATTTT	CASNPGGGAHTQYF	14	TRBJ2-3	TRBV2	TRBD2	.
TGTGCCAGCAGCCCCCTAGGACAGGGTAACACCGGGGAGCTGTTTTTT	CASSPLGQGNTGELFF	16	TRBJ2-2	TRBV4-2	TRBD1	.
TGTGCCAGCAGCCCACGTATCGGCAGGGGCTATGGCTACACCTTC	CASSPRIGRGYGYTF	15	TRBJ1-2	TRBV9	.	few
TGTGCCAGCAGTTTAGGTTTTCGGCGGCGGGGAACTAACACTGAAGCTTTCTTT	CASSLGFRRRGTNTEAFF	18	TRBJ1-1	TRBV28	.	few